These T cell receptor beta chains were read from a single sample in a study of T-cell memory formation after mild COVID-19. From the 5' RACE reads, TCRdb called clonotypes with MiXCR, one entry per CDR3 protein. The sample contains over 250,000 distinct CDR3 sequences, about a sixth of which appear only once. Input material: PBMCs or a T cell subset sorted from them (not recorded which). Receptors originate from a man between 18 and 35 years old who had mild COVID-19 (a few samples of this study predate the infection). Cell type and time point are not known. The CDR3 runs from the conserved cysteine through the conserved F or W. The order of the fields is clone size, V gene, D gene, J gene, CDR3 DNA, CDR3 protein. The D gene is left open where the match is weak. Expanded clones get a size class; other rows say once, few or many, or leave the size out.

-	TRBV29-1	TRBD1	TRBJ1-6	TGCAGCGTTGAGGGACAGGGGCACCTCCACTTT	CSVEGQGHLHF
-	TRBV25-1	TRBD1	TRBJ1-1	TGTGCCAGCAGTGAAGGCAGACGTAATTTCAGGGGGCGCGAAGCTTTCTTT	CASSEGRRNFRGREAFF
-	TRBV2	TRBD1	TRBJ2-7	TGTGCCACCAGAGTACAGGGGGCCAATTCCTACGAGCAGTACTTC	CATRVQGANSYEQYF
few	TRBV20-1	-	TRBJ1-1	TGCAGTGCTAGAGATGACAGATTTCCTGAAGCTTTCTTT	CSARDDRFPEAFF
many	TRBV7-2	TRBD1	TRBJ2-2	TGTGCCAGCAGCTACCGGGACAGGCCGAACACCGGGGAGCTGTTTTTT	CASSYRDRPNTGELFF
-	TRBV4-3	TRBD1	TRBJ1-2	TGCGCCAGCAGCCAAGGACAGGGCATCTACTATGGCTACACCTTC	CASSQGQGIYYGYTF
few	TRBV7-3	-	TRBJ1-1	TGTGCCAGCAGCTTATCTAGTCGTACTGAAGCTTTCTTT	CASSLSSRTEAFF
-	TRBV2	TRBD1	TRBJ2-3	TGTGCCATCCAACATCCGGGACAGGGACAAACAGATACGCAGTATTTT	CAIQHPGQGQTDTQYF
-	TRBV29-1	TRBD1	TRBJ2-7	TGCAGCGTTGAGATGGACAGGGACTACGAGCAGTACTTC	CSVEMDRDYEQYF
many	TRBV12-3/TRBV12-4	-	TRBJ2-1	TGTGCCAGCAGTCCCAGGGACTTCTCCTACAATGAGCAGTTCTTC	CASSPRDFSYNEQFF
few	TRBV5-4	TRBD2	TRBJ2-3	TGTGCCAGCAGCTTGGAGGCTAGCGGGGCGCGTTACACAGATACGCAGTATTTT	CASSLEASGARYTDTQYF
few	TRBV5-1	-	TRBJ2-1	TGCGCCAGCAGTGACGGACATTCCGTCAATGAGCAGTTCTTC	CASSDGHSVNEQFF
few	TRBV7-2	-	TRBJ1-2	TGTGCCAGCAGCTTAGTCGGGGGGCCTACTAACTATGGCTACACCTTC	CASSLVGGPTNYGYTF
-	TRBV10-3	TRBD1	TRBJ1-2	TGTGCCATCAGCCTTCGGGACAGGGGGCCGAACTATGGCTACACCTTC	CAISLRDRGPNYGYTF
-	TRBV7-6	-	TRBJ2-5	TGTGCCAGCAGCTTATTCACAGTTCAAGAGACCCAGTACTTC	CASSLFTVQETQYF
few	TRBV21-1	-	TRBJ2-3	TGTGCCAGCAGCAAGCGGGGCTCTAGCACAGATACGCAGTATTTT	CASSKRGSSTDTQYF
few	TRBV12-3/TRBV12-4	TRBD1	TRBJ1-2	TGTGCCAGCAGTCTCTACCGAACGGACAGGGACCATGGCTACACCTTC	CASSLYRTDRDHGYTF
few	TRBV11-2	-	TRBJ2-1	TGTGCCAGCAGCCGGCCGACTTCGCACAATGAGCAGTTCTTC	CASSRPTSHNEQFF
few	TRBV7-2	-	TRBJ1-1	TGTGCCAGCAGCTTAGTCGACACTGAAGCTTTCTTT	CASSLVDTEAFF
few	TRBV7-2	TRBD2	TRBJ2-5	TGTGCCAGCAGCAGAGCGAGCGGGGGTGGGCAAGAGACCCAGTACTTC	CASSRASGGGQETQYF
-	TRBV29-1	-	TRBJ1-6	TGCAGCGCTCGACCTGATCCAAGCTCACCCCTCCACTTT	CSARPDPSSPLHF
-	TRBV7-9	-	TRBJ2-1	TGTGCCAGCAGCCCGCCAGGATACAATGAGCAGTTCTTC	CASSPPGYNEQFF
-	TRBV4-2	-	TRBJ1-5	TGTGCCAGCAGCCAAACTTGCCAGGGGAGGCATTTT	CASSQTCQGRHF
-	TRBV7-9	TRBD2	TRBJ2-1	TGTGCCAGCAGCCGTACTAGCGGGGGGACTAACAATGAGCAGTTCTTC	CASSRTSGGTNNEQFF
-	TRBV6-2/TRBV6-3	TRBD2	TRBJ2-7	TGTGCCAGCGCCCTAGCGGGTTCCTCCTACGAGCAGTACTTC	CASALAGSSYEQYF